This TCR beta chain was documented in a study of healthy donors' naive CD4 and CD8 T cells. On the study more broadly: Donors, half of them female, were 20-25, 40-50 or 60-70 years old. TCR alpha primers covered all functional IMGT alpha gene variants. Study results and caveats: CDR3 charge plus V and J genes appeared to account for roughly 13% of CD4/CD8 variance. Negatively charged CDR3s marked CD8+ lineage; positively charged CDR3s marked CD4+ lineage.

The CDR3 is 12 residues long. Trimming pared 0 bases from V and 1 base from J, leaving 3 bases between. From germline, CDR1 is GTSNPN and CDR2 SVGIG (reference sequence). A remark on this clonotype: Its target is not known.

Each TCR library used 400 to 600 ng of total RNA and a linear amplification protocol. TCRdb reprocessed the reads via MiXCR and lists one record per CDR3 protein. The sample includes approximately 180,000 distinct CDR3 sequences, over 60% seen only once; the top ten take less than 2.5%. Sequencing input: naive CD4+ and CD8+ T cells sorted from blood, pooled from several donors. The chain combines TRBV30 with TRBJ1-1, with D unclear. This TCR was sampled from a pool of human donors in good health; the sample pools cells from several healthy donors. The CDR3 spells CAWSVGNTEAFF. The CDR3 nucleotides read TGTGCCTGGAGTGTTGGGAACACTGAAGCTTTCTTT.